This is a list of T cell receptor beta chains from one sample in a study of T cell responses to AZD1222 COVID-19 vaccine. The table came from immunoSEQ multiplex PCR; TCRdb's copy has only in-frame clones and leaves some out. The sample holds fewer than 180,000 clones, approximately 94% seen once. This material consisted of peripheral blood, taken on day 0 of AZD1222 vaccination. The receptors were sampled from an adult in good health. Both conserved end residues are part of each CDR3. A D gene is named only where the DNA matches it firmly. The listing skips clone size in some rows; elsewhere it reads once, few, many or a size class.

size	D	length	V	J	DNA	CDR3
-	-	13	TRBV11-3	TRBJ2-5	TGTGCCAGCAGCTTAGCTTTTCCAGAGACCCAGTACTTC	CASSLAFPETQYF
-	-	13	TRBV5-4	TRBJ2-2	TGTGCCAGCAGTTCTGACAACACCGGGGAGCTGTTTTTT	CASSSDNTGELFF
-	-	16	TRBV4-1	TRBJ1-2	TGCGCCAGCAGCCAAGATGGGGGCCAGGGGCCACCCTTTTACACCTTC	CASSQDGGQGPPFYTF
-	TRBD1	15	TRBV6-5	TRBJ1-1	TGTGCCAGCAGTAACGCCGGGACAGGCAACACTGAAGCTTTCTTT	CASSNAGTGNTEAFF
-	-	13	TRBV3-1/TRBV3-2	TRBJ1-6	TGTGCCAGCAGCCAAGATTCTCGATCACCCCTCCACTTT	CASSQDSRSPLHF
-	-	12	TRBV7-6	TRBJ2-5	TGTGCCAGCAGCTTAACCCCGGAGACCCAGTACTTC	CASSLTPETQYF
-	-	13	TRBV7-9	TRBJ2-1	TGTGCCAGCAGCTTATTTGACTACAATGAGCAGTTCTTC	CASSLFDYNEQFF
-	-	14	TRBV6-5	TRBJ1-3	TGTGCCAGCAGTCGGACAAGGGATGGAAACACCATATATTTT	CASSRTRDGNTIYF
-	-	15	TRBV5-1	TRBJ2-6	TGCGCCAGCAGCTTGGTGCACTCTGGGGCCAACGTCCTGACTTTC	CASSLVHSGANVLTF
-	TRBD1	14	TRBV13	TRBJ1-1	TGTGCCAGCAGCTTCGGGACAGGGGTGACTGAAGCTTTCTTT	CASSFGTGVTEAFF
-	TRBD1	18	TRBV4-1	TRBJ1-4	TGCGCCACCGCCCGCCTCCTCGTTGGGGGACAGGAGAATGAAAAACTGTTTTTT	CATARLLVGGQENEKLFF
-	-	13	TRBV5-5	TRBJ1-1	TGTGCCAGCAGCTTGGATGTGAACACTGAAGCTTTCTTT	CASSLDVNTEAFF
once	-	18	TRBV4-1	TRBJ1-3	TGCGCCAGCAGCCAAGATGTTCGTCCTGAGATGGTTGGAAACACCATATATTTT	CASSQDVRPEMVGNTIYF
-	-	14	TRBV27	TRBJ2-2	TGTGCCAGCAGTTTATTCGGTCCGAACGGGGAGCTGTTTTTT	CASSLFGPNGELFF
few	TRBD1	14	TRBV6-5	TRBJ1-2	TGTGCCAGCAGTTACGGACAGGGGTACTATGGCTACACCTTC	CASSYGQGYYGYTF
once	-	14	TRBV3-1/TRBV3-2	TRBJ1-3	TGTGCCAGCAGCCGTTCCGGGGCTGGAAACACCATATATTTT	CASSRSGAGNTIYF
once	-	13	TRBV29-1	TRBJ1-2	TGCAGCGCCCACGACCTGGGAGCAGATGGCTACACCTTC	CSAHDLGADGYTF
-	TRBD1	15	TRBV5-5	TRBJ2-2	TGTGCCAGCAGCTTTATGACAGGGATCACCGGGGAGCTGTTTTTT	CASSFMTGITGELFF
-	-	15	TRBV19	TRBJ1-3	TGTGCCAGTAGTCGAGGACAGCCGTCTGGAAACACCATATATTTT	CASSRGQPSGNTIYF
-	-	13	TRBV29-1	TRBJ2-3	TGCGGTACTCTCAATGCGGCCACAGATACGCAGTATTTT	CGTLNAATDTQYF
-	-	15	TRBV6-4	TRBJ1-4	TGTGCCAGCAGTCCAGGGGAGCAGGCTAATGAAAAACTGTTTTTT	CASSPGEQANEKLFF
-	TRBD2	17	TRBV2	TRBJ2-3	TGTGCCAGCAGCGGGCCGTCTAGCGGGGGAGGGGCAGATACGCAGTATTTT	CASSGPSSGGGADTQYF
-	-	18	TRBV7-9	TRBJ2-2	TGTGCCAGCAGCTCGCTGGGGGGAAAAGCCAAGGCCACCGGGGAGCTGTTTTTT	CASSSLGGKAKATGELFF
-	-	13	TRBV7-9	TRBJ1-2	TGTGCCAGCAGCTTGGATGGCCGTGGGGGCTACACCTTC	CASSLDGRGGYTF
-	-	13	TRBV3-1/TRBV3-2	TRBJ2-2	TGTGCCAGCAGCGTAAGTGGAACCGGGGAGCTGTTTTTT	CASSVSGTGELFF
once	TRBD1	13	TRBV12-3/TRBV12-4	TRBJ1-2	TGTGCCAGCAGCCGGGACAGGCCCTATGGCTACACCTTC	CASSRDRPYGYTF
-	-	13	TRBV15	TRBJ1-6	TGTGCCACCAGCGGGATTTATAATTCACCCCTCCACTTT	CATSGIYNSPLHF
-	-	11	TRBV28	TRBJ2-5	TGTGCCAGGCTAACCGGTCTGGCCCAGTACTTC	CARLTGLAQYF
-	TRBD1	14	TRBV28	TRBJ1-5	TGTGCCAGCAGTGAAGGACAGGGGAATCAGCCCCAGCATTTT	CASSEGQGNQPQHF